This entry lists 18 T cell receptor beta chains sequenced from one sample in a study of OX40 agonist ivuxolimab in advanced cancers. Assay: immunoSEQ multiplex PCR; the TCRdb copy retains only in-frame clones and omits some. The table lists more than 35,000 clones, around 89% of them singletons. The material sequenced was CD4+ or CD8+ T cells sorted from blood, taken in a trial of the OX40 agonist ivuxolimab. These receptors came from an adult with an advanced solid tumor such as melanoma, head and neck, liver or kidney cancer.

The rearrangement joins TRBV27 to TRBJ2-7, with D tentatively TRBD2 (5 bases). V shed 4 bases and J shed 2 bases, with 12 bases lying between them. The CDR3 is made up of 14 amino acids. Looked up from germline, CDR1 is MNHEY and CDR2 is SMNVEV (reference sequence). The CDR3 DNA is TGTGCCAGCAGTTGGACTCTTAGTCCCTACGAGCAGTACTTC. It is translated as CASSWTLSPYEQYF.

V is TRBV7-3 and J is TRBJ2-2; 8 bases are a match to TRBD2. The trim removed 8 bases at V and 1 base at J, leaving 6 bases unmatched. Per germline, CDR1 SGHTA and CDR2 FQGTGA. There are 15 residues in the CDR3. The CDR3 loop reads CASRAGGRNTGELFF. The DNA of the CDR3 is TGTGCCAGCCGGGCGGGAGGCAGGAACACCGGGGAGCTGTTTTTT. The whole variable domain, remainder taken from reference TRBV7-3 and TRBJ2-2, is GAGVSQTPSNKVTEKGKYVELRCDPISGHTALYWYRQSLGQGPEFLIYFQGTGAADDSGLPNDRFFAVRPEGSVSTLKIQRTERGDSAVYLCASRAGGRNTGELFFGEGSRLTVL.

This chain connects TRBV7-2 to TRBJ2-7; no reliable D call. This CDR3 has 14 amino acids. Trimming cost V 5 bases and J 5 bases, with 16 bases left between them. CDR1 is SGHTA, CDR2 FQGNSA, per germline. CDR3 residues: CASSLQPFGNEQYF. The CDR3 coding sequence is TGTGCCAGCAGCCTACAGCCCTTTGGGAACGAGCAGTACTTC.

The V gene is TRBV9, the J gene TRBJ2-2; D possibly corresponds to TRBD2 (5 bases). Trimming pared 2 bases from V and 8 bases from J, leaving 13 bases between. Germline assignment: CDR1 SGDLS and CDR2 YYNGEE. The CDR3 covers 14 residues. The CDR3 protein is CASSVMSGMGELFF. DNA of the CDR3: TGTGCCAGCAGCGTTATGTCGGGGATGGGGGAGCTGTTTTTT.

This chain connects TRBV9 to TRBJ1-2; maybe TRBD1 (6 bases). The CDR3 length is 15 residues. Trimming took off 4 bases at V and 6 bases at J, with 19 bases between the two ends. CDR1 and CDR2 from the germline V gene are SGDLS and YYNGEE. The CDR3 coding sequence is TGTGCCAGCAGCTATAGGACAGAGCCGAGGGATGGCTACACCTTC. As protein: CASSYRTEPRDGYTF.

The V gene is TRBV27, the J gene TRBJ2-5, with D tentatively TRBD2 (6 bases). There are 15 residues in the CDR3. Trimming took off 6 bases at V and 10 bases at J, with 24 bases between the two ends. Germline CDR1 reads MNHEY; CDR2 reads SMNVEV (reference sequence). CDR3 bases: TGTGCCAGCAGCTTACCGGGACTTCACGATGTACGCCAGTACTTC. Amino acid sequence: CASSLPGLHDVRQYF.

The rearrangement joins TRBV21-1 to TRBJ1-1. TRBV21-1 is a pseudogene. The CDR3 runs to 16 residues. CDR3 residues: CASSKVVKSVAPEAFF. CDR3 DNA: TGTGCCAGCAGCAAAGTGGTAAAATCGGTAGCCCCTGAAGCTTTCTTT.

The CDR3: CASSQNSRKDTGELFF. The CDR3 DNA follows: TGCGCCAGCAGTCAAAATTCGCGGAAAGACACCGGGGAGCTGTTTTTT. The chain combines TRBV5-1 with TRBJ2-2; D is undetermined. The CDR3 extends over 16 amino acids. Between the trimmed V and J ends, which lost 5 bases and 3 bases, there was a span of 17 bases. Germline V gene sequence: CDR1 SGHRS, CDR2 YFSETQ.

V gene TRBV7-9 combines with J gene TRBJ1-4; D is unresolved. V was trimmed by 3 bases and J by 7 bases, leaving 12 bases between them. Germline CDR1 and CDR2: SEHNR and FQNEAQ (reference sequence). The CDR3 is 14 amino acids. The chain's CDR3 is CASSLAGGSEKLFF. CDR3 sequence (DNA): TGTGCCAGCAGCTTGGCAGGTGGGAGTGAAAAACTGTTTTTT. The whole variable domain, filled in from reference TRBV7-9 and TRBJ1-4, reads DTGVSQNPRHKITKRGQNVTFRCDPISEHNRLYWYRQTLGQGPEFLTYFQNEAQLEKSRLLSDRFSAERPKGSFSTLEIQRTEQGDSAMYLCASSLAGGSEKLFFGSGTQLSVL.

The V and J genes are TRBV7-3 and TRBJ2-1, with 10 bases identical to TRBD2. The CDR3 covers 13 residues. The germline V gene encodes CDR1 SGHTA and CDR2 FQGTGA. Trimming at V came to 2 bases and at J to 12 bases, leaving 4 bases not matched to a gene. CDR3 in DNA: TGTGCCAGCAGCTTAGTAGCGGGGGGCCCGCAGTTCTTC. It encodes CASSLVAGGPQFF. The whole variable domain, filled in from reference TRBV7-3 and TRBJ2-1, reads GAGVSQTPSNKVTEKGKYVELRCDPISGHTALYWYRQSLGQGPEFLIYFQGTGAADDSGLPNDRFFAVRPEGSVSTLKIQRTERGDSAVYLCASSLVAGGPQFFGPGTRLTVL.

J is TRBJ2-3 and V is TRBV10-3, with D possibly called TRBD1 or TRBD2 (5 bases each). Trimming left V 3 bases short and J 1 base short, with 11 bases between. CDR1 and CDR2 (germline): ENHRY, SYGVKD. This CDR3 is 15 amino acids long. CDR3 region: CAISDPLGGTDTQYF. CDR3 bases: TGTGCCATCAGTGATCCATTGGGGGGCACAGATACGCAGTATTTT.

The rearrangement links TRBV7-9 to TRBJ2-7; possibly TRBD1 for D (5 bases). Germline V gene data show CDR1 as SEHNR and CDR2 as FQNEAQ (reference sequence). The CDR3 is 13 residues long. V was trimmed by 5 bases and J by 5 bases, leaving 13 bases between them. The CDR3 DNA sequence: TGTGCCAGCAGCATAAAGGGGCACGACGAGCAGTACTTC. It translates to CASSIKGHDEQYF.

This clone was detected only a few times. The sample holds other DNA sequences that translate to the same CDR3. V usage is TRBV19 and J usage is TRBJ1-2; the D is unclear. V was trimmed by 3 bases and J by 8 bases, leaving 10 bases between them. Germline CDR1 LNHDA, CDR2 SQIVND (reference sequence). The CDR3 length is 12 residues. The CDR3 loop reads CASSISGRGYTF. The CDR3 coding sequence is TGTGCCAGTAGTATTTCTGGCCGGGGCTACACCTTC.

The chain is built from TRBV7-2 and TRBJ1-2, with a possible D match to TRBD1 (5 bases). Germline V gene lookup returns CDR1 SGHTA and CDR2 FQGNSA. The CDR3 totals 13 residues. The V gene lost 5 bases and the J gene lost 2 bases, with 9 bases spanning the gap. The CDR3 DNA follows: TGTGCCAGCAGCCCGGGACTCAACTATGGCTACACCTTC. This gives the protein CASSPGLNYGYTF.

The CDR3 nucleotides read TGTGCCAGCAGCTTAGGAACTGGGTTGAGTCGGCCCCAGCATTTT. It yields the protein CASSLGTGLSRPQHF. The chain links TRBV7-2 to TRBJ1-5, with D hard to call. Germline V CDR1 and CDR2: SGHTA, FQGNSA. V lost 1 base and J lost 9, with 16 bases in between. The CDR3 covers 15 residues. The full variable domain, rest sourced from reference TRBV7-2 and TRBJ1-5, is GAGVSQSPSNKVTEKGKDVELRCDPISGHTALYWYRQSLGQGLEFLIYFQGNSAPDKSGLPSDRFSAERTGGSVSTLTIQRTQQEDSAVYLCASSLGTGLSRPQHFGDGTRLSIL.

V gene TRBV18 combines with J gene TRBJ1-1; D call uncertain. The germline CDR1 and CDR2 sequences are KGHSH and LQKENI. There are 11 residues in the CDR3. Trimming took off 6 bases at V and 1 base at J, with 3 bases between the two ends. CDR3 protein: CASSANTEAFF. CDR3 sequence (DNA): TGTGCCAGCTCCGCGAACACTGAAGCTTTCTTT.

V and J are TRBV2 and TRBJ1-1, with 8 bases identical to TRBD1. The CDR3 is made up of 15 amino acids. From germline, CDR1 is SNHLY and CDR2 FYNNEI. The V segment lost 5 bases and the J segment 5 bases; nucleotides outside the gene matches: 10. The CDR3: CASSPAGRGRTEAFF. DNA for the CDR3: TGTGCCAGCAGTCCAGCGGGCAGGGGGCGAACTGAAGCTTTCTTT. Supplemented by reference TRBV2 and TRBJ1-1, the full variable domain reads EPEVTQTPSHQVTQMGQEVILRCVPISNHLYFYWYRQILGQKVEFLVSFYNNEISEKSEIFDDQFSVERPDGSNFTLKIRSTKLEDSAMYFCASSPAGRGRTEAFFGQGTRLTVV.

V and J are TRBV18 and TRBJ1-1, with 7 bases matching TRBD1. The CDR3 spans 14 residues. Germline-derived CDR1 and CDR2 are KGHSH and LQKENI. J lost 4 bases, V lost 4 bases, and 6 bases had no gene match. The CDR3 sequence is CASSLDRQGTEAFF. The CDR3 nucleotides read TGTGCCAGCTCACTGGACAGGCAGGGCACTGAAGCTTTCTTT. Full variable domain (remainder filled in from reference TRBV18 and TRBJ1-1): NAGVMQNPRHLVRRRGQEARLRCSPMKGHSHVYWYRQLPEEGLKFMVYLQKENIIDESGMPKERFSAEFPKEGPSILRIQQVVRGDSAAYFCASSLDRQGTEAFFGQGTRLTVV.